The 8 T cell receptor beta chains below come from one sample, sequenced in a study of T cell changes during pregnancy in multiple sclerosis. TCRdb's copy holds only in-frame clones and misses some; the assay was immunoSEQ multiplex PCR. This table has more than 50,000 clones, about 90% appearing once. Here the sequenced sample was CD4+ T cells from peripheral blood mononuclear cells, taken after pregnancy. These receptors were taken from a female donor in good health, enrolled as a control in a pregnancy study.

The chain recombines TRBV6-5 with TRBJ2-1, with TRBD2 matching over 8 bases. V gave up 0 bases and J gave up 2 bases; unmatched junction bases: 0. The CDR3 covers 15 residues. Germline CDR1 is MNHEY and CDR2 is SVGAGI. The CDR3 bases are TGTGCCAGCAGTTACTCTAGCGGGACCTACAATGAGCAGTTCTTC. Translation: CASSYSSGTYNEQFF.

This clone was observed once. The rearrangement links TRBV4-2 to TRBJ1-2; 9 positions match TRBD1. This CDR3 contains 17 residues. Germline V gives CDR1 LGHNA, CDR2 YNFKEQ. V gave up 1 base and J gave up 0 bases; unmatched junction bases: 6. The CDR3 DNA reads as TGTGCCAGCAGCCAAGTCTCCGGGACAGGGACTAACTATGGCTACACCTTC. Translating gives CASSQVSGTGTNYGYTF.

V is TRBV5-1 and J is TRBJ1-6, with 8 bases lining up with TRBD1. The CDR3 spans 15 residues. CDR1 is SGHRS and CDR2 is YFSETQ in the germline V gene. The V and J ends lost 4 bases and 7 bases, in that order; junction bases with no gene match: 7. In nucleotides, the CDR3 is TGCGCCAGCAGCCAGGGGGCTTCGGGGAATTCACCCCTCCACTTT. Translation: CASSQGASGNSPLHF.

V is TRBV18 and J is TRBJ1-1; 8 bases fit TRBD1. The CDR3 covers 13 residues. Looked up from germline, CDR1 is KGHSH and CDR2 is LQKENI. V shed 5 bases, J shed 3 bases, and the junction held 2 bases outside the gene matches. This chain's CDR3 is CASSTDRDTEAFF. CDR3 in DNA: TGTGCCAGCTCAACGGACAGGGACACTGAAGCTTTCTTT.

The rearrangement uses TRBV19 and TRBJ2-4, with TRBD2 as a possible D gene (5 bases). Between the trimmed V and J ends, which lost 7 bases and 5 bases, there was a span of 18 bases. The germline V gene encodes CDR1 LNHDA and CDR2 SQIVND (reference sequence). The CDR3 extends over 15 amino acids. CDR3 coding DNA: TGTGCCAGTAAACGGGCCATCTCGAGGGAAAACATTCAGTACTTC. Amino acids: CASKRAISRENIQYF.

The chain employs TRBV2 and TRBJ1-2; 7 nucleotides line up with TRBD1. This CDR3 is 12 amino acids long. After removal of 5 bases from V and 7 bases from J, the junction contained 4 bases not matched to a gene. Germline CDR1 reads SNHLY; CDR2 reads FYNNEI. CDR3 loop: CASSSYRGGYTF. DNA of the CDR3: TGTGCCAGCAGTTCATACAGGGGTGGCTACACCTTC. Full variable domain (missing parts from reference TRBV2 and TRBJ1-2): EPEVTQTPSHQVTQMGQEVILRCVPISNHLYFYWYRQILGQKVEFLVSFYNNEISEKSEIFDDQFSVERPDGSNFTLKIRSTKLEDSAMYFCASSSYRGGYTFGSGTRLTVV.

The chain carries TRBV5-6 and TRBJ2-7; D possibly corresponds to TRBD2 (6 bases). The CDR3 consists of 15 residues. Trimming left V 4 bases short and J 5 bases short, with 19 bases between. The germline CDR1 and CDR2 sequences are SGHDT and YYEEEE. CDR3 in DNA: TGTGCCAGCAGCGGGAGGAGGGCAGTGTTCGACGAGCAGTACTTC. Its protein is CASSGRRAVFDEQYF.

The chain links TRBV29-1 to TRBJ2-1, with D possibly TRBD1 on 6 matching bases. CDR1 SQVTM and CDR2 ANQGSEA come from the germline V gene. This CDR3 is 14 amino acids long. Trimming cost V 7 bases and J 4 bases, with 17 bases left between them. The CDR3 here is CSGSTTGTYNEQFF. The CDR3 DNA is TGCAGCGGCTCCACGACAGGTACTTACAATGAGCAGTTCTTC.